Sequencing of this T cell receptor beta chain was carried out in a study of blood T cell repertoires in COVID-19. The CDR3 has 12 amino acids. V trimming: 7 bases; J trimming: 4 bases; junction bases outside the gene matches: 5. Germline CDR1 and CDR2: SQVTM and ANQGSEA. Per the original methods: Researchers report that nucleated cell counts were estimated from reference gene primer amplification. Method: immunoSEQ multiplex PCR; TCRdb's copy keeps in-frame clones and lacks some. V and J calls and clone size follow that table, whereas D and trimming were derived from the DNA. The sample yields under 300,000 clones, 75% to 90% seen once.

Sequenced: peripheral blood. The chain employs TRBV29-1 and TRBJ1-1, with TRBD1 matching over 8 bases. This TCR was recovered from a man aged 55 to 70 who had recovered from COVID-19. As DNA, the CDR3 is TGCAGCGGGGGACAGGTTGGCACTGAAGCTTTCTTT. It encodes CSGGQVGTEAFF.